This T cell receptor (beta chain) stems from a study of CD8+CD57+ T cells in acquired aplastic anemia. The CDR3 covers 15 residues. Trimming left V 6 bases short and J 2 bases short, with 16 bases between. Germline CDR1 and CDR2: MNHEY and SVGAGI. Selection for sequencing was limited to patients who had shown CD8+CD57+ cell expansion by flow cytometry. Profiling that covered TCR beta VDJ and CDR3 relied on genomic DNA as its template. TCRdb redid the calling of the reads with MiXCR, one entry per CDR3 protein. The table has under 350,000 distinct CDR3 sequences, approximately 60% seen once; the top ten hold 1.3%. This clonotype was picked up many times.

Sequenced input: sorted CD4+, CD8+, or CD8+CD57+ T cells (not recorded which) from PBMCs. This receptor was taken from a human donor with aplastic anemia. The chain employs TRBV6-5 and TRBJ1-2, with D possibly being TRBD1 (5 bases). In DNA, the CDR3 is TGTGCCAGCAGCTCCCCCGGGGGGGGGAACTATGGCTACACCTTC. Residues: CASSSPGGGNYGYTF.